The 22 T cell receptor beta chains below come from one sample, sequenced in a study of regulatory dendritic cells for organ transplantation. TCRdb keeps only in-frame clones here, not all; method: immunoSEQ multiplex PCR. The table records under 35,000 clones, roughly 89% of them present only once. Sequenced sample: naive CD4+ T cells from blood. As to subset: CD45RA+ naive T cells. Receptor source: a human donor in good health.

The J gene is TRBJ2-1, the V gene TRBV29-1; D ambiguous. This CDR3 is built from 16 residues. The germline V gene encodes CDR1 SQVTM and CDR2 ANQGSEA. The germline V and J ends were trimmed by 8 bases and 6 bases, with 26 bases remaining between them. In DNA form, the CDR3 reads TGCAGCCACGTTGACACGGCCGCCCAGAACATCAATGAGCAGTTCTTC. The encoded protein is CSHVDTAAQNINEQFF.

The chain uses TRBV6-5 and TRBJ1-1; 7 positions match TRBD1. This CDR3 spans 15 amino acids. Germline values: CDR1 MNHEY, CDR2 SVGAGI. V trimming: 6 bases; J trimming: 1 base; junction bases outside the gene matches: 8. DNA for the CDR3: TGTGCCAGCAGAGTGGACAGGACATCGAACACTGAAGCTTTCTTT. It codes for CASRVDRTSNTEAFF.

The chain has TRBV6-5 and TRBJ2-1; D may be TRBD2 (6 bases). From germline, CDR1 is MNHEY and CDR2 SVGAGI. This CDR3 region has 16 residues. V shed 2 bases and J shed 0 bases, with 11 bases lying between them. Here the CDR3 reads CASSYAGGVSYNEQFF. The CDR3 bases are TGTGCCAGCAGTTACGCCGGGGGAGTCTCCTACAATGAGCAGTTCTTC.

Here the CDR3 reads CASSQLAGGRTDTQYF. CDR3 coding DNA: TGCGCCAGCAGCCAACTAGCGGGGGGGCGAACAGATACGCAGTATTTT. The genes are TRBV4-3 and TRBJ2-3; TRBD2 agrees at 12 bases. The J segment lost 3 bases and the V segment lost 2 bases, leaving 3 bases of the junction unmatched. Germline values: CDR1 LGHNA, CDR2 YSLEER. The CDR3 spans 16 residues.

This rearrangement joins TRBV18 to TRBJ2-3, with 7 bases that match TRBD1. Germline V lookup: CDR1 KGHSH, CDR2 LQKENI. The CDR3 contains 14 residues. The junction had 3 bases not matched to a gene; V was cut back by 4 bases and J by 2 bases. The CDR3 reads CASSRDSLTDTQYF. As DNA, the CDR3 is TGTGCCAGCTCACGGGACAGTCTCACAGATACGCAGTATTTT.

This chain links TRBV5-4 with TRBJ1-2, with 8 positions matching TRBD1. Losses at the gene ends were 2 bases for V and 8 bases for J; bases not matched to a gene: 5. The V gene's germline CDR1 is SGHNT and CDR2 YYREEE (reference sequence). The CDR3 is 13 residues long. The CDR3 loop reads CASSLNRGTGYTF. The CDR3 bases are TGTGCCAGCAGCTTAAACAGGGGGACGGGCTACACCTTC.

V is TRBV18 and J is TRBJ1-3, with 8 bases that match TRBD1. Trimming removed 2 bases from V and 0 bases from J; junction bases left unmatched: 9. The germline V gene encodes CDR1 KGHSH and CDR2 LQKENI. The CDR3 runs to 18 residues. CDR3 nucleotide sequence: TGTGCCAGCTCACCAACGACAGGGGACGGCCTCTCTGGAAACACCATATATTTT. This translates into CASSPTTGDGLSGNTIYF.

A few counts support this clone. The chain employs TRBV7-3 and TRBJ1-2; TRBD1 matches 9 bases. Per the germline V gene, CDR1 is SGHTA and CDR2 is FQGTGA. This CDR3 region has 13 residues. V shed 5 bases, J shed 8 bases, and the junction held 6 bases outside the gene matches. DNA for the CDR3: TGTGCCAGCAGCACCTGGACAGGGGACGGCTACACCTTC. Translation: CASSTWTGDGYTF.

The chain carries TRBV11-2 and TRBJ1-1, with 8 bases aligning to TRBD1. CDR1 is SGHAT and CDR2 is FQNNGV in the germline V gene. This CDR3 contains 15 residues. The J segment lost 1 base and the V segment lost 4 bases, leaving 5 bases of the junction unmatched. The DNA for the CDR3 is TGTGCCAGCAGCTCAAGGACAGGGCCGAACACTGAAGCTTTCTTT. Translation gives CASSSRTGPNTEAFF.

A few counts support this clone. This chain connects TRBV5-5 to TRBJ2-7; the D is unclear. The length of the CDR3 is 18 residues. Germline V gene lookup returns CDR1 SGHKS and CDR2 YYEKEE (reference sequence). Trimming pared 1 base from V and 0 bases from J, leaving 20 bases between. CDR3 loop: CASSLSRFGTHSSYEQYF. The CDR3 nucleotides read TGTGCCAGCAGCTTGAGTAGATTCGGCACTCACAGCTCCTACGAGCAGTACTTC.

The CDR3 region is CASSSARLTYEQYF. The CDR3 DNA reads as TGTGCCAGCAGCTCTGCCCGCCTTACCTACGAGCAGTACTTC. This sequence joins TRBV7-9 and TRBJ2-7; D gene uncertain. The germline V and J ends were trimmed by 4 bases and 2 bases, with 12 bases remaining between them. Germline V gene data show CDR1 as SEHNR and CDR2 as FQNEAQ (reference sequence). The CDR3 is 14 amino acids.

This chain connects TRBV5-8 to TRBJ1-5, with D possibly being TRBD1 (5 bases). Germline V gene sequence: CDR1 SGHTS, CDR2 YDEGEE. This CDR3 is 15 amino acids long. The V end was cut by 4 bases, the J end by 3 bases, with 14 bases between. CDR3: CASSLGRTFNQPQHF. The CDR3 region has the DNA TGTGCCAGCAGCCTTGGAAGGACATTCAATCAGCCCCAGCATTTT.

The V and J genes are TRBV5-1 and TRBJ2-5; D gene ambiguous. Trimming took 0 bases from V and 5 from J, leaving 11 bases between them. The length of the CDR3 is 14 residues. In germline, CDR1 is SGHRS, CDR2 YFSETQ. For the CDR3, the DNA is TGCGCCAGCAGCTTGGTCTCGGGCAGGGAGACCCAGTACTTC. Amino acid sequence: CASSLVSGRETQYF.

The chain couples TRBV25-1 to TRBJ2-1; D gene uncertain. The ends were cut back, 4 bases at V and 1 base at J, with 14 bases in the middle. Germline V gene data show CDR1 as MGHDK and CDR2 as SYGVNS. This CDR3 is built from 16 residues. The CDR3 region has the DNA TGTGCCAGCAGTGGGGTTGACGGCCGGTCCTACAATGAGCAGTTCTTC. Translated, it gives CASSGVDGRSYNEQFF. Full variable domain (missing parts from reference TRBV25-1 and TRBJ2-1): EADIYQTPRYLVIGTGKKITLECSQTMGHDKMYWYQQDPGMELHLIHYSYGVNSTEKGDLSSESTVSRIRTEHFPLTLESARPSHTSQYLCASSGVDGRSYNEQFFGPGTRLTVL.

The chain joins TRBV15 to TRBJ1-1, with unresolved D. Germline CDR1 is LNHNV and CDR2 is YYDKDF (reference sequence). The V end was cut by 0 bases, the J end by 8 bases, with 13 bases between. This CDR3 has 14 residues. DNA of the CDR3: TGTGCCACCAGCAGAGATCGCGGGCGGTGGGAAGCTTTCTTT. This sequence encodes CATSRDRGRWEAFF.

V gene TRBV4-2 combines with J gene TRBJ2-1, with 7 bases identical to TRBD2. V lost 1 base and J lost 5; bases outside the gene matches: 11. The CDR3 contains 17 residues. CDR1 and CDR2 (germline): LGHNA, YNFKEQ. The CDR3 sequence: CASSQGLAAIQHNEQFF. DNA for the CDR3: TGTGCCAGCAGCCAAGGTCTAGCGGCTATTCAACACAATGAGCAGTTCTTC.

The V and J genes are TRBV9 and TRBJ1-1; tentative D call: TRBD1 (6 bases). CDR1 is SGDLS, CDR2 YYNGEE, per germline. With 3 bases removed from V and 5 bases from J, the gap between germline ends came to 14 bases. This CDR3 has 14 amino acids. The CDR3: CASSGRGGRTEAFF. DNA of the CDR3: TGTGCCAGCAGCGGCCGAGGGGGGAGGACTGAAGCTTTCTTT.

This rearrangement joins TRBV21-1 to TRBJ2-7; the D call in the table, TRBD1, was not verified against the DNA. TRBV21-1 counts as a pseudogene. CDR3 size: 16 residues. As DNA, the CDR3 is TGTGCCAGCAGCAAATTACGGGCAGGGCCCCCCCACGGACAGTACTTC. Translating gives CASSKLRAGPPHGQYF.

J is TRBJ2-3 and V is TRBV7-6; D gene unclear. V was trimmed by 2 bases and J by 0 bases, leaving 6 bases between them. Germline loops: CDR1 SGHVS, CDR2 FNYEAQ. The CDR3 is 14 residues long. The CDR3 reads CASSLSYSTDTQYF. The CDR3 coding sequence is TGTGCCAGCAGCTTAAGCTATAGCACAGATACGCAGTATTTT.

The CDR3 DNA reads as TGTGCCAGCAGTTACTCAAGAGGGGCGAAACTGTTTTTT. This sequence encodes CASSYSRGAKLFF. The gene calls are TRBV6-5 and TRBJ1-4; D may be TRBD1 (5 bases). Trimming took 0 bases from V and 11 from J, leaving 10 bases between them. The CDR3 is 13 amino acids. CDR1 and CDR2 from the germline V gene are MNHEY and SVGAGI.

A word on this clone: At one of its ends the junction is not consistent with the germline gene, which may arise from a read error. V and J are TRBV27 and TRBJ1-6; tentative D call: TRBD1 (5 bases). Germline V gene sequence: CDR1 MNHEY, CDR2 SMNVEV (reference sequence). CDR3 size: 15 residues. Here the CDR3 DNA reads TGTGCCAGCAGTTTACAGGGCTCCCATAATTCACCCCTCCACTTT. The encoded protein is CASSLQGSHNSPLHF.

This clone was recorded only once. This chain joins TRBV19 and TRBJ2-2; no definite D call. V gave up 3 bases and J gave up 5 bases, with 4 bases separating them. Germline CDR1 LNHDA, CDR2 SQIVND (reference sequence). The length of the CDR3 is 12 residues. This CDR3 is CASSIGTGELFF. In nucleotides, the CDR3 is TGTGCCAGTAGTATCGGTACCGGGGAGCTGTTTTTT.